There are a few counts of the clone carrying this T cell receptor (beta chain). Its antigen remains unidentified. The CDR3 totals 17 residues. From germline, CDR1 is MGHRA and CDR2 YSYEKL. Trimming removed 3 bases from V and 0 bases from J; junction bases left unmatched: 5. Sample donors were healthy Caucasian individuals that came from Russia, aged 6 to 90. The sample, around 10 milliliters of peripheral blood, was drawn from each donor. PBMCs were isolated at a quantity of at least 6 million per sample. These data come from a study of blood T cells in healthy people across ages. Notes on the study in general: The authors considered diversity estimates from one million T cells to be underestimates.

A second PCR, run for about 6 to 11 cycles, used a sample-barcoded 5' primer plus a J-beta primer mix. TCRdb re-analysed the 5' RACE reads in MiXCR, keeping a single row per CDR3 protein. The profile shows about 1.1 million distinct CDR3 sequences, around two fifths of them singletons. Sequencing input: blood. The sequence was obtained from a man aged 18 to 30 in good health. The rearrangement joins TRBV4-1 to TRBJ1-1, with 12 bases lining up with TRBD1. CDR3 DNA: TGCGCCAGCAGCCAGGGACAGGGGGCGGGGATGAACACTGAAGCTTTCTTT. Amino acid sequence: CASSQGQGAGMNTEAFF.